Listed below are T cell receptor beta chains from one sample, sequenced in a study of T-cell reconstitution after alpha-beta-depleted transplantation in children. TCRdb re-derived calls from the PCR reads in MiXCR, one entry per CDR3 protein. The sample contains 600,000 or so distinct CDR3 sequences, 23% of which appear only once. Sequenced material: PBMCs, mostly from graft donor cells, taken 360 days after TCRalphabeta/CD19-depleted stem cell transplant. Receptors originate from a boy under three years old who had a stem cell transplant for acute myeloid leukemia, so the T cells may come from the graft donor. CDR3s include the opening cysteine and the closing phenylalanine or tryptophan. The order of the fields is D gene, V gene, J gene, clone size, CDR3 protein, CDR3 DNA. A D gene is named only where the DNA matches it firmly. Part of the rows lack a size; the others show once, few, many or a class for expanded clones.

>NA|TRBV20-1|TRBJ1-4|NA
CSARRPGAIGEKLFF
TGCAGTGCGCGGAGGCCGGGAGCTATTGGGGAAAAACTGTTTTTT
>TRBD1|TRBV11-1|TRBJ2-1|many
CASSRWGQGSEQFF
TGTGCCAGCAGCCGCTGGGGACAGGGGAGTGAGCAGTTCTTC
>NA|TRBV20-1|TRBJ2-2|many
CSASPRGGNTGELFF
TGCAGTGCTAGCCCTCGTGGAGGGAACACCGGGGAGCTGTTTTTT
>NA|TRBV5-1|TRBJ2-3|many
CASTTGTTDTQYF
TGCGCCAGCACCACGGGGACCACAGATACGCAGTATTTT
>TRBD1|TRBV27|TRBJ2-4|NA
CASSLSGQGRGVTKNIQYF
TGTGCCAGCAGTTTATCGGGACAGGGGAGAGGTGTGACCAAAAACATTCAGTACTTC
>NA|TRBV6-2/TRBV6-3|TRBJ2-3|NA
CASSPRHSTDTQYF
TGTGCCAGCAGTCCTCGGCACAGCACAGATACGCAGTATTTT
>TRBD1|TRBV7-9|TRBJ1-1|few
CASSLRTGTNTEAFF
TGTGCCAGCAGCCTTCGGACAGGGACGAACACTGAAGCTTTCTTT
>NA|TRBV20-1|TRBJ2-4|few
CSVTGDPKNIQYF
TGCAGTGTCACCGGTGATCCCAAAAACATTCAGTACTTC
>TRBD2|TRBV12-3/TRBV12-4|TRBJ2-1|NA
CASSLSAGTSAYNEQFF
TGTGCCAGCAGTTTGTCCGCGGGGACTAGCGCTTACAATGAGCAGTTCTTC
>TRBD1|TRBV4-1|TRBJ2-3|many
CASSQDRGNRDTQYF
TGCGCCAGCAGCCAGGACAGGGGAAATAGGGATACGCAGTATTTT
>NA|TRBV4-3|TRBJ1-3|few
CASSQGPPGSSGNTIYF
TGCGCCAGCAGCCAAGGTCCCCCCGGGAGCTCTGGAAACACCATATATTTT
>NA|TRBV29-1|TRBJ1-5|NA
CSVSGFNQPQHF
TGCAGCGTTAGTGGGTTTAATCAGCCCCAGCATTTT
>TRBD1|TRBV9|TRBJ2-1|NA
CASTTGDRYNEQFF
TGTGCCAGCACCACAGGGGACAGATACAATGAGCAGTTCTTC
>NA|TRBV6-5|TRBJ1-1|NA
CASRTGPEVFF
TGTGCCAGCAGGACCGGACCGGAGGTTTTCTTT